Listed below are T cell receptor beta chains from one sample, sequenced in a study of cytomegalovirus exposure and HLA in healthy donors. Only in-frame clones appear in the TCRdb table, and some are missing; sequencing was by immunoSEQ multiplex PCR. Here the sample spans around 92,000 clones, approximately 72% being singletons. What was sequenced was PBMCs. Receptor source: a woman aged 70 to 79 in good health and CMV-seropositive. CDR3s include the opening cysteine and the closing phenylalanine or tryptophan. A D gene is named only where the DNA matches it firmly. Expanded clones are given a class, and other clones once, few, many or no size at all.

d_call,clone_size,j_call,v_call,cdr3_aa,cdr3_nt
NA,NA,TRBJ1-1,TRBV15,CATSRDPTSTEAFF,TGTGCCACCAGCAGAGATCCAACGAGCACTGAAGCTTTCTTT
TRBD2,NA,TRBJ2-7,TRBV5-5,CASSPIAGAYEQYF,TGTGCCAGCAGCCCTATAGCGGGAGCCTACGAGCAGTACTTC
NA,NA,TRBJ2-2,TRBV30,CAWRTTGSNTGELFF,TGTGCCTGGAGGACTACAGGGTCGAACACCGGGGAGCTGTTTTTT
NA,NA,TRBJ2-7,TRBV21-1,CASSKVWPRQDYEQYF,TGTGCCAGCAGCAAAGTATGGCCCCGGCAGGACTACGAGCAGTACTTC
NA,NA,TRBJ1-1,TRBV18,CASSPRGQLNTEAFF,TGTGCCAGCTCACCACGTGGACAGTTGAACACTGAAGCTTTCTTT
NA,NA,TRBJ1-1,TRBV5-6,CASTPGGRRTEAFF,TGTGCCAGCACCCCGGGGGGGCGAAGGACTGAAGCTTTCTTT
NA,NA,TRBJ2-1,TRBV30,CAWSGSHAEQFF,TGTGCCTGGAGTGGATCACACGCTGAGCAGTTCTTC
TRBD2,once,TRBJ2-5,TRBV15,CATSMPGLAVKETQYF,TGTGCCACCAGCATGCCTGGACTAGCGGTGAAAGAGACCCAGTACTTC
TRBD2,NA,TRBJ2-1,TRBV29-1,CSTTSGHEFNEQFF,TGCAGCACGACTAGCGGGCATGAATTTAATGAGCAGTTCTTC
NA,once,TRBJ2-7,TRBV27,CASSFPGSYEQYF,TGTGCCAGCAGTTTCCCAGGGTCCTACGAGCAGTACTTC
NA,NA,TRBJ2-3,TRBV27,CASSLSIWRGGTDTQYF,TGTGCCAGCAGTTTATCGATTTGGAGGGGCGGCACAGATACGCAGTATTTT
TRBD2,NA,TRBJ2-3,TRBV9,CASSVGTSGGPSTDTQYF,TGTGCCAGCAGCGTCGGGACTAGCGGGGGGCCCAGCACAGATACGCAGTATTTT
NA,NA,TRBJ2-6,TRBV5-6,CASSLAGAGGANVLTF,TGTGCCAGCAGCTTGGCAGGGGCGGGTGGGGCCAACGTCCTGACTTTC
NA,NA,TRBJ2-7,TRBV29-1,CSASVGGRNNEQYF,TGCAGCGCCTCAGTAGGCGGTAGAAACAACGAGCAGTACTTC
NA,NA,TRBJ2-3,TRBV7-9,CASSSPGSTDTQYF,TGTGCCAGCAGCTCCCCAGGCAGCACAGATACGCAGTATTTT
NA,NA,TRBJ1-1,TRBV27,CASSPTGILTEAFF,TGTGCCAGCAGTCCAACAGGGATATTAACTGAAGCTTTCTTT